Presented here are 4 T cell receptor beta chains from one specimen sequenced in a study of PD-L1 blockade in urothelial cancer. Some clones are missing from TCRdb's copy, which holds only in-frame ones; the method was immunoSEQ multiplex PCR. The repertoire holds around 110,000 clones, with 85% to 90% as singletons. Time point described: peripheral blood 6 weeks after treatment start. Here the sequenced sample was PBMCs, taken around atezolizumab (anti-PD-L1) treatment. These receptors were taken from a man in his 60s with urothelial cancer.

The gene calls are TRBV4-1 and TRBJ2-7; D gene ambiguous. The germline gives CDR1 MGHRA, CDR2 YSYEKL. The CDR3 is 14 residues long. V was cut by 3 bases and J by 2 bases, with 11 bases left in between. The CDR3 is CASSQYTDTYEQYF. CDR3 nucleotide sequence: TGCGCCAGCAGCCAGTATACAGATACCTACGAGCAGTACTTC.

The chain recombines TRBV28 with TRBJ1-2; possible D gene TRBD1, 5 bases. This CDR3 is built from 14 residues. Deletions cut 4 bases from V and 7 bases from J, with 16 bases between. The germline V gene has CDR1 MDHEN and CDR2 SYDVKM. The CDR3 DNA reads TGTGCCAGCAGTTCCTCAGGGATCCCGCGTGGCTACACCTTC. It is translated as CASSSSGIPRGYTF.

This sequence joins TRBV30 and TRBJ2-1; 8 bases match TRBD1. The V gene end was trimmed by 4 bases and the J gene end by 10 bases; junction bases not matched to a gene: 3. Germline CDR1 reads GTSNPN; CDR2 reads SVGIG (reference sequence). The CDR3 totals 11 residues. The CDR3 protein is CAWTGGGEQFF. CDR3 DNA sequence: TGTGCCTGGACAGGGGGCGGGGAGCAGTTCTTC.

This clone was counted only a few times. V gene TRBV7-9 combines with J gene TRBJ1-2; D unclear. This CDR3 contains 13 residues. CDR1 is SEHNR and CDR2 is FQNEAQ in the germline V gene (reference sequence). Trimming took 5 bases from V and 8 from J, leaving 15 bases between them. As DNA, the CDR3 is TGTGCCAGCAGCCCCCTTCAGGCAAGGGGCTACACCTTC. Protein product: CASSPLQARGYTF.